The source of this TCR beta chain is a study of CD8+CD57+ T cells in acquired aplastic anemia. For the study at large: Sorting CD4+ and CD8+ cells gave DNA averaging approximately 3 ug. Healthy donors gave 10 million or so reads on average for CD4+ cells. Broader study findings: Overlap between patients and controls comprised about 30 CD8+ CDR3 sequences. The study found no significant CD8+ Simpson's diversity difference between patients and controls.

The germline V gene encodes CDR1 SQVTM and CDR2 ANQGSEA. This CDR3 has 12 amino acids. V gave up 7 bases and J gave up 5 bases; unmatched junction bases: 4. Of note for this clonotype: Its cognate antigen is unknown.

Profiling of TCR beta VDJ combinations and CDR3 sequences used genomic DNA as template. TCRdb passed the reads through MiXCR, listing each CDR3 protein once. The table lists hundreds of thousands of distinct CDR3 sequences, roughly 64% of them singletons. Material for sequencing was sorted CD4+, CD8+, or CD8+CD57+ T cells (not recorded which) from PBMCs. The receptor was derived from a human donor in good health, serving as a control. The chain is built from TRBV29-1 and TRBJ2-5; TRBD1 matches 10 bases. CDR3 sequence: CSGGQGRETQYF. The CDR3 DNA reads TGCAGCGGGGGACAGGGGAGGGAGACCCAGTACTTC. Supplemented by reference TRBV29-1 and TRBJ2-5, the full variable domain reads SAVISQKPSRDICQRGTSLTIQCQVDSQVTMMFWYRQQPGQSLTLIATANQGSEATYESGFVIDKFPISRPNLTFSTLTVSNMSPEDSSIYLCSGGQGRETQYFGPGTRLLVL.